This TCR beta chain stems from a study of cytomegalovirus exposure and HLA in healthy donors. Study at large: Among the 398 donors who were genotyped, about 80% fell in the genetic ancestry cluster that is associated with self-reported Caucasian donors.

60 Vbeta and 13 Jbeta primers were used in PCR. Assay used: immunoSEQ multiplex PCR; TCRdb lists only in-frame clones, some missing. Of fewer than 200,000 clones in the sample, 12% are singletons; the top ten hold 7.8%. Study results and caveats: Previous analysis showed most TCR beta V segments were productive about 90% or about 30% of the time. Later analysis associated a missense DCLRE1C variant with TCR beta V- and J-gene trimming. Three chains tied to CMV proved CMV antigen-specific in vitro.

Germline CDR1 SGHTA, CDR2 FQGNSA. The V gene lost 1 base and the J gene lost 7 bases, with 14 bases spanning the gap. The CDR3 is made up of 15 amino acids. Turning to this clone: Its specificity is not known.

The chain carries TRBV7-2 and TRBJ2-1, with D tentatively TRBD2 (5 bases). The sequenced sample was PBMCs. The clonotype originates from a man aged 50 or older in good health and CMV-seropositive. CDR3 protein: CASSLVTLPGNEQFF. The CDR3, as DNA: TGTGCCAGCAGCTTAGTGACCCTTCCGGGGAATGAGCAGTTCTTC.